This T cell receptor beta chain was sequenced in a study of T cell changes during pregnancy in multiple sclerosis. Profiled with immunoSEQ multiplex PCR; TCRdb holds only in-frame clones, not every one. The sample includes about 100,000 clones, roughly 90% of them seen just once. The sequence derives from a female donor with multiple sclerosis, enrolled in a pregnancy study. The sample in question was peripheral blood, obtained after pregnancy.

The CDR3 spells CASRNRGDFKDYNEQFF. The CDR3 bases are TGTGCCAGCAGAAACAGGGGCGACTTTAAGGACTACAATGAGCAGTTCTTC. The V and J genes are TRBV7-6 and TRBJ2-1; 7 positions agree with TRBD1. Germline V gene lookup returns CDR1 SGHVS and CDR2 FNYEAQ. With V trimmed by 6 bases and J by 3 bases, 14 bases remained unmatched. This CDR3 has 17 amino acids.